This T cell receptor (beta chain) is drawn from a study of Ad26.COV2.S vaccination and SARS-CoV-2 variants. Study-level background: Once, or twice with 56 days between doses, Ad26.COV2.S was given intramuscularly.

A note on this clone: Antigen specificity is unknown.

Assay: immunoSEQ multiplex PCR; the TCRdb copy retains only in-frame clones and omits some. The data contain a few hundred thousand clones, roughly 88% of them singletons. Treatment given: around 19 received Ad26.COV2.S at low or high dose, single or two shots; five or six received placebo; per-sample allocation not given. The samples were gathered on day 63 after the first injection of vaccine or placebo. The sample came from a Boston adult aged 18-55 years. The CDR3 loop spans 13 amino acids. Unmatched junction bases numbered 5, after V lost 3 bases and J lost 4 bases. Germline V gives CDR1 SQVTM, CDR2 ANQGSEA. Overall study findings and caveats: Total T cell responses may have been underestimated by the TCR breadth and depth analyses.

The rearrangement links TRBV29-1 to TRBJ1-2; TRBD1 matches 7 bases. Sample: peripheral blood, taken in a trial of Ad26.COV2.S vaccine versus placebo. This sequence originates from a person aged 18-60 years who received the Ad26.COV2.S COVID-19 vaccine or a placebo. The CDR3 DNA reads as TGCAGCGTTGAGTCAGGGGGGGTCTATGGCTACACCTTC. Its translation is CSVESGGVYGYTF.